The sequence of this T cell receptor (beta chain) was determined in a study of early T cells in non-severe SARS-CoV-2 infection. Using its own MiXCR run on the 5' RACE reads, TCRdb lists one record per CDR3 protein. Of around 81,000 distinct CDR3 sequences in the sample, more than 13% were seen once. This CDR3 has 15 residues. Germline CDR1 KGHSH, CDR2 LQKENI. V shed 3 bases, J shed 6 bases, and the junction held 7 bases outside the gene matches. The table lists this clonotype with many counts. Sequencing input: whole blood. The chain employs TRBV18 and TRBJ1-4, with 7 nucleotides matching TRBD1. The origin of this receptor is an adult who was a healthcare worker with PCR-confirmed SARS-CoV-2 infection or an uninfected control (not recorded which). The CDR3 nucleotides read TGTGCCAGCTCACCCAAGGGGGCGCTGGATGAAAAACTGTTTTTT. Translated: CASSPKGALDEKLFF.